Shown below are 11 T cell receptor beta chains from a single sample sequenced in a study of T-cell memory formation after mild COVID-19. TCRdb reprocessed the 5' RACE reads with MiXCR, giving one entry per CDR3 protein. The repertoire holds nearly 350,000 distinct CDR3 sequences, with over 10% as singletons. The sequencing input was PBMCs or a T cell subset sorted from them (not recorded which). The receptors here all came from a man younger than 35 who had mild COVID-19 (a few samples of this study predate the infection). Cell type and time point are not known.

The J gene is TRBJ2-1, the V gene TRBV9, with TRBD1 matching 8 bases. CDR1 and CDR2 from the germline V gene are SGDLS and YYNGEE. Trimming at V came to 0 bases and at J to 9 bases, leaving 5 bases not matched to a gene. This CDR3 spans 14 amino acids. CDR3 in amino acids: CASSVGQGIGEQFF. The DNA for the CDR3 is TGTGCCAGCAGCGTAGGACAGGGGATAGGTGAGCAGTTCTTC. The full variable domain, with the rest looked up from reference TRBV9 and TRBJ2-1, is DSGVTQTPKHLITATGQRVTLRCSPRSGDLSVYWYQQSLDQGLQFLIQYYNGEERAKGNILERFSAQQFPDLHSELNLSSLELGDSALYFCASSVGQGIGEQFFGPGTRLTVL.

Ten or more counts support this clonotype. The J gene is TRBJ2-1, the V gene TRBV18; TRBD1 matches 8 bases. Germline V gene lookup returns CDR1 KGHSH and CDR2 LQKENI. The CDR3 spans 18 residues. Germline trimming cut 9 bases from V and 0 bases from J; bases unmatched to any gene: 16. CDR3 sequence: CASFPGTGFLSSYNEQFF. The CDR3 region has the DNA TGTGCCAGTTTCCCCGGGACAGGCTTTCTTAGCTCCTACAATGAGCAGTTCTTC.

The V and J genes are TRBV29-1 and TRBJ2-5; D unclear. This CDR3 is 15 amino acids long. The ends were cut back, 6 bases at V and 3 bases at J, with 20 bases in the middle. Per the germline V gene, CDR1 is SQVTM and CDR2 is ANQGSEA. CDR3 coding DNA: TGCAGCGTCCTAATCCCTGTAGCAGTGGAAGAGACCCAGTACTTC. Amino acids: CSVLIPVAVEETQYF.

This clonotype was seen a handful of times. The rearrangement links TRBV7-2 to TRBJ2-1, with D possibly being TRBD2 (5 bases). The CDR3 contains 15 residues. Trimming removed 1 base at V and 3 bases at J, with 10 bases between. Germline V CDR1 and CDR2: SGHTA, FQGNSA. The CDR3 DNA reads TGTGCCAGCAGCTTAGATTCGGGGAACTACAATGAGCAGTTCTTC. Translated: CASSLDSGNYNEQFF.

The chain is built from TRBV20-1 and TRBJ1-1; the D is unclear. Germline CDR1 reads DFQATT; CDR2 reads SNEGSKA (reference sequence). The CDR3 has 12 residues. Deletions cut 3 bases from V and 3 bases from J, with 8 bases between. This CDR3 reads CSASLRDTEAFF. In DNA form, the CDR3 reads TGCAGTGCTAGTCTGCGAGACACTGAAGCTTTCTTT.

This clonotype came up a few times. This chain uses TRBV7-9 with TRBJ1-2; D not certain. The CDR3 is 14 residues long. V lost 5 bases and J lost 4, with 14 bases in between. Germline V gives CDR1 SEHNR, CDR2 FQNEAQ (reference sequence). CDR3 sequence (DNA): TGTGCCAGCAGCAAAGGTGACCGAAGCTATGGCTACACCTTC. Its protein product is CASSKGDRSYGYTF. The full variable domain, its missing parts supplied by reference TRBV7-9 and TRBJ1-2, is DTGVSQNPRHKITKRGQNVTFRCDPISEHNRLYWYRQTLGQGPEFLTYFQNEAQLEKSRLLSDRFSAERPKGSFSTLEIQRTEQGDSAMYLCASSKGDRSYGYTFGSGTRLTVV.

The chain carries TRBV20-1 and TRBJ1-1, with D possibly TRBD1 on 5 matching bases. This CDR3 has 12 amino acids. Trimming removed 5 bases at V and 11 bases at J, with 18 bases between. Germline V gene lookup returns CDR1 DFQATT and CDR2 SNEGSKA (reference sequence). The CDR3 DNA sequence: TGCAGTGCTCCAACAACAGTGGCAGGGGCTTTCTTT. Its translation is CSAPTTVAGAFF.

This clonotype was seen a handful of times. The CDR3 is CASSLRLAGGDPGELFF. CDR3 nucleotides: TGTGCCAGCAGCTTGAGACTAGCGGGGGGTGATCCCGGGGAGCTGTTTTTT. The J gene is TRBJ2-2, the V gene TRBV5-5; 13 positions agree with TRBD2. Looked up from germline, CDR1 is SGHKS and CDR2 is YYEKEE (reference sequence). The V and J ends lost 1 base and 6 bases, in that order; junction bases with no gene match: 6. The CDR3 has 17 amino acids.

This clonotype was counted a few times. The V and J genes are TRBV6-5 and TRBJ2-7; no definite D call. Germline CDR1 MNHEY, CDR2 SVGAGI. The CDR3 is made up of 9 amino acids. The CDR3 region has the DNA TGTGCCAGCACACAATCTCTAAACGTC. This codes for CASTQSLNV.

V is TRBV6-5 and J is TRBJ1-2; a weak D match, TRBD1 (6 bases). The CDR3 contains 13 residues. Germline CDR1 MNHEY, CDR2 SVGAGI. V was clipped by 6 bases and J by 6 bases, with 14 bases between them. CDR3 DNA sequence: TGTGCCAGCAGGTCCGTCCGGGACAATGGCTACACCTTC. It translates to CASRSVRDNGYTF.

With regard to this clonotype: A much more abundant neighbour one base away suggests this may be a read error. The chain has TRBV4-2 and TRBJ2-5; 8 bases match TRBD2. Germline-derived CDR1 and CDR2 are LGHNA and YNFKEQ. The CDR3 totals 15 residues. The CDR3 here is CDSGGGTALSETQYF. The CDR3 nucleotides are TGTGACTCGGGCGGGGGGACCGCTCTCTCAGAGACCCAGTACTTC.